Described below is a single T cell receptor (beta chain) sequence and its context. This specimen comes from a study of monozygotic twins with inflammatory bowel disease. The CDR3 has 13 residues. From germline, CDR1 is SGHNT and CDR2 YENEEA. Template switching appended UMIs that held a 6-nucleotide sample barcode. Two nested PCRs, around 16 and 10 cycles, amplified TCRalpha and TCRbeta cDNA. TCRdb processed the 5' RACE reads again and assigns one entry to each CDR3 protein, with no DNA. Across a few hundred thousand distinct CDR3 sequences, the top ten clones capture less than 2.5% of the sample. V usage is TRBV11-3 and J usage is TRBJ2-5; the TCRdb call, TRBD2, lacks DNA for checking. Sequencing was done on a sample of blood. This TCR was sampled from a human donor with ulcerative colitis or Crohn's disease, or a healthy co-twin of an affected twin (not recorded which). The CDR3 sequence: CASSRTSDETQYF.